This TCR beta chain is from a study of shared clonotypes between healthy human individuals (dated by TCRdb to 2018 to 2020). Study-wide context: The cohort comprised two women and a few men aged 18 to 49 years. For each donor, CD4 naive and CD4 memory were each run on three plates, CD8 naive on two plates, and CD8 memory on one plate. To estimate repertoire size and how much clonotypes are shared between individuals, the study performed deep sequencing of blood TCR repertoires from 4 to 6 healthy adults. Libraries were prepared and TCR repertoires were sequenced by different laboratories using diverse techniques, in order to increase sequencing depth and limit assay-specific biases. Each donor's leukapheresis produced roughly between roughly 0.85 and 9.5 billion PBMCs. The study at large found these results: Even with the large sequencing depth, rarefaction of the sorted-subset datasets indicated that sequencing was incomplete. Because the study included only a small number of donors, the genetic and exposure-history diversity represented was limited. Sampling was restricted to blood, and TCR repertoires in tissue are likely to differ from TCR repertoires in blood. Compared with non-shared clonotypes, clonotypes shared by all four sorted-subset donors had higher generation probabilities. Based on pairwise subsampling, the degree of clonotype sharing among donors was expected to be affected by sequencing depth. When a few donors were compared, the shared fraction of clonotypes was around 4.6% for naive CD4, 3.5% to 4% for naive CD8, 2.3% for memory CD4, and around 0.37% for memory CD8. Naive subsets generally had larger estimated clonotype richness than memory subsets.

TCR CDR3 regions were amplified from genomic DNA by multiplex PCR using the deep immunoSEQ assay. Extracted genomic DNA from each cell subset was spread evenly across all wells of several immunoSEQ 96-well plates, with each plate serving as a replicate. Each replicate PCR for sorted subsets received 200 ng genomic DNA, equal to some 32,000 T cell genomes. Purified libraries were measured with a Qubit 3.0 fluorometer, size-checked on a Bioanalyzer 2100, and measured again with the KAPA Library Quantification kit. Every immunoSEQ 96-well plate was sequenced on a separate single-read 150-cycle Illumina NextSeq 550 flow cell. In the source study's methods: Because the immunoSEQ output included only junctional sequences and no quality scores, the filtering could not be the same as the filtering used for full-length reads. To assign V/J genes and CDR3, sequences were annotated against IMGT germline references using PyIR, a Python wrapper for IgBLAST v1.9. Reads with weak V/J assignments (E-value above 1e-6), missing CDR3, stop codons, out-of-frame junctions, or ambiguous translated residues were removed. A V3J clonotype was defined by an identical inferred V gene, J gene, and CDR3 amino acid sequence. Percentage overlap between repertoires was computed as shared unique clonotypes divided by the size of the smaller repertoire. Richness of each repertoire was evaluated using RTK rarefaction, the Chao1 estimator, and Recon v2.1 estimates of unobserved clonotypes. OLGA was used to compute generation probabilities for all TCRbeta clonotypes that the gDNA method yielded from several donors. TCRdb provides this immuneACCESS table in a form limited to in-frame rearrangements. Some clones are lacking; in checked studies, under half of them reflect an unresolved V gene, and why the rest are absent is not known. V and J calls and clone size are those listed in that table; D and trimming were worked out from the DNA. The sample records just over 2,000,000 clones, 85% to 95% of which are singletons. The ten largest clones take up around 0.13% of the sample.

The CDR3 spans 15 residues, from the cysteine through the phenylalanine. Of the read, only the CDR3 DNA is kept; its 45 bases are in frame from base 1. The germline V gene encodes CDR1 KGHSH and CDR2 LQKENI. Germline trimming amounts to 4 bases on V and 4 bases on J, with 9 as the count of junction bases outside the gene matches. On this clone itself: This receptor's antigen is unknown. Base quality data are lacking; no much larger clone is found one base away.

The donors were healthy, HIV-negative adults with no recently reported acute infections or vaccinations. All donors were Caucasian adults living in Nashville, Tennessee, USA. Magnetic negative selection was used to enrich CD4+ T cells, after which naive cells were positively selected on CD45RA and the negative fraction became the memory subset. After blood collection by leukapheresis, PBMCs were isolated using Ficoll-Histopaque density gradient centrifugation and then cryopreserved in the vapor phase of liquid nitrogen. Analytical flow cytometry was used to check the purity and quantity of each magnetically sorted T cell population. Each sorted fraction had its genomic DNA isolated and then quantified by UV absorbance on a Nanodrop 2000c.

What was sequenced was naive CD4+ T cells sorted from blood. What the cell subset or site label conveys for this sample: CD45RA+ positively selected. The sequence was collected from a young man in good health. The chain is made from TRBV18 and TRBJ2-7; 8 of the junction bases match TRBD1. The CDR3 loop reads CASSQPGTGGYEQYF. The nucleotide sequence reads TGTGCCAGCTCACAACCTGGGACAGGCGGATACGAGCAGTACTTC.